This T cell receptor beta chain was captured by sequencing in a study of OX40 agonist ivuxolimab in advanced cancers. Study at large: Patients in the trial were receiving intravenous ivuxolimab every 2 weeks, at doses of 0.01 to 10 mg/kg. Patients with hepatocellular carcinoma, melanoma, renal cell or head and neck cancer made up the dose-escalation patients. Regarding the study as a whole: By week 6 at 0.1 to 3.0 mg/kg, blood CD4+ and CD8+ T cells had expanded clonally.

On this clone itself: Its antigen is undetermined.

The CDR3 loop spans 15 amino acids. V was shortened by 2 bases and J by 4 bases, with 12 bases between the two germline ends. The germline CDR1 and CDR2 sequences are MNHNY and SVGAGI (reference sequence). Autoimmune disease history or systemic immunosuppression led to patients being barred. Using immunoSEQ multiplex PCR, the repertoire was profiled, and TCRdb retains in-frame clones only, with some absent. The data hold some 65,000 clones, with roughly 91% observed a single time. This sequence was found in an adult with an advanced solid tumor such as melanoma, head and neck, liver or kidney cancer. The material sequenced was CD4+ or CD8+ T cells sorted from blood, taken in a trial of the OX40 agonist ivuxolimab. This chain joins TRBV6-6 and TRBJ2-1; D remains unclear. The CDR3 DNA reads as TGTGCCAGCAGTTACGTGGGGATGGGGTACAATGAGCAGTTCTTC. As protein: CASSYVGMGYNEQFF.